This T cell receptor beta chain was obtained from a study of blood T cells in healthy people across ages. At the level of the study: When template switching was applied, about one barcoded beta molecule was captured per two T cells.

With a J-beta primer mix and a sample-barcoded 5' primer, a second PCR ran about 7 to 11 cycles. MiXCR, run by TCRdb on the 5' RACE reads, gives a single entry per CDR3 protein. The top ten clones hold around 3% of a sample with around 800,000 distinct CDR3 sequences, 25% to 30% of them seen once. This clonotype has a handful of counts. The antigen is unknown. Notes on the study in general: The study could not conclusively compare naive and antigen-experienced cells, given its unsorted PBMCs.

The CDR3 extends over 13 amino acids. Trimming cost V 4 bases and J 7 bases; bases outside gene matches: 6. Per the germline V gene, CDR1 is DFQATT and CDR2 is SNEGSKA (reference sequence). The data also belong to a second study, concerning T cells of mothers and their children. This second report adds: A few healthy Caucasian mothers gave samples, and so did their six children. For related and unrelated pairs alike, thymic selection shapes TCR recombination output similarly.

The specimen sequenced was blood. The chain is built from TRBV20-1 and TRBJ1-5, with TRBD1 identical over 8 bases. The clonotype comes from a boy aged 5 to 17 in good health. The CDR3 sequence is CSAKDRENQPQHF. For the CDR3, the DNA is TGCAGTGCTAAGGACAGGGAAAACCAGCCCCAGCATTTT.